Listed below are T cell receptor beta chains from one sample, sequenced in a study of T cell responses to AZD1222 COVID-19 vaccine. The protocol was immunoSEQ multiplex PCR, while the TCRdb copy is restricted to in-frame clones and leaves out a portion. The repertoire consists of approximately 160,000 clones, with less than 95% occurring once and the leading ten covering roughly 3.1%. The sample here was peripheral blood, taken on day 0 of AZD1222 vaccination. All receptors derive from an adult in good health. Each CDR3 is given with its conserved first and last residue. A D gene is named only where the DNA matches it firmly.

J gene	V gene	D gene	CDR3 protein
TRBJ2-5	TRBV7-6	TRBD2	CASAGGSGGPQETQYF
TRBJ2-7	TRBV2	-	CASSEGYEQYF
TRBJ1-3	TRBV6-5	-	CASSYLGAGGNTIYF
TRBJ1-2	TRBV18	-	CASSPSDTRGYTF
TRBJ2-5	TRBV7-9	-	CASSLEVRETQYF
TRBJ2-5	TRBV7-7	TRBD1	CASSPGRGQGNSRETQYF
TRBJ2-3	TRBV14	-	CASSLELGFDTQYF
TRBJ2-1	TRBV9	-	CASSANNEQFF
TRBJ1-1	TRBV6-5	-	CASSYSNGGATEAFF
TRBJ1-2	TRBV7-2	-	CASSLDSNYGYTF
TRBJ1-2	TRBV25-1	-	CASSRSNYGYTF
TRBJ2-1	TRBV13	TRBD2	CASTPEGLAGTSYNEQFF